The 9 T cell receptor beta chains in this list originate from one sample, sequenced in a study of blood T cell repertoires in COVID-19. Method: immunoSEQ multiplex PCR; TCRdb's copy keeps in-frame clones and lacks some. The repertoire holds about 180,000 clones, with about 90% as singletons. Sequencing was done on a sample of PBMCs or T cells enriched from blood (not recorded which). These receptors originate from a human donor with acute COVID-19. The donor label of this sample is uncertain.

The chain employs TRBV5-4 and TRBJ2-7, with 15 bases fitting TRBD2. With V trimmed by 5 bases and J by 2 bases, 8 bases remained unmatched. Germline loops: CDR1 SGHNT, CDR2 YYREEE (reference sequence). The CDR3 consists of 17 residues. CDR3 nucleotide sequence: TGTGCCAGCAGTTTTGGGACTAGCGGGGGGCCTACCTACGAGCAGTACTTC. Protein product: CASSFGTSGGPTYEQYF. Variable domain in full (rest from reference TRBV5-4 and TRBJ2-7): ETGVTQSPTHLIKTRGQQVTLRCSSQSGHNTVSWYQQALGQGPQFIFQYYREEENGRGNFPPRFSGLQFPNYSSELNVNALELDDSALYLCASSFGTSGGPTYEQYFGPGTRLTVT.

V usage is TRBV5-1 and J usage is TRBJ1-1; possibly TRBD1 for D (6 bases). V lost 0 bases, J lost 5 bases, and 17 bases lay in between. In germline, CDR1 is SGHRS, CDR2 YFSETQ. CDR3 size: 16 residues. The CDR3 loop reads CASSLVAGAGRTEAFF. The CDR3 DNA reads as TGCGCCAGCAGCTTGGTAGCAGGGGCAGGAAGGACTGAAGCTTTCTTT.

V is TRBV5-1 and J is TRBJ2-2; the match to TRBD1 covers 7 bases. The CDR3 has 16 residues. V was pared by 2 bases and J by 4 bases, with 8 bases of the junction left unmatched. CDR1 and CDR2 (germline): SGHRS, YFSETQ. CDR3 region: CASSFKHGTATGELFF. For the CDR3, the DNA is TGCGCCAGCAGCTTTAAGCATGGGACAGCCACCGGGGAGCTGTTTTTT. The full variable domain, completed using reference TRBV5-1 and TRBJ2-2, is KAGVTQTPRYLIKTRGQQVTLSCSPISGHRSVSWYQQTPGQGLQFLFEYFSETQRNKGNFPGRFSGRQFSNSRSEMNVSTLELGDSALYLCASSFKHGTATGELFFGEGSRLTVL.

The chain joins TRBV18 to TRBJ1-1; TRBD1 matches 7 bases. The junction had 7 bases not matched to a gene; V was cut back by 4 bases and J by 2 bases. Germline V gene sequence: CDR1 KGHSH, CDR2 LQKENI. The CDR3 extends over 15 amino acids. CDR3 protein: CASSRTGGGNTEAFF. CDR3 DNA: TGTGCCAGCTCACGGACAGGAGGGGGAAACACTGAAGCTTTCTTT.

The chain links TRBV4-1 to TRBJ1-4, with 11 bases that match TRBD1. In germline, CDR1 is MGHRA, CDR2 YSYEKL. The ends lost 4 bases at V and 2 bases at J; junction bases unmatched: 3. This CDR3 spans 16 amino acids. In nucleotides, the CDR3 is TGCGCCAGCAGCCCCCGGGACAGGGGGACTAATGAAAAACTGTTTTTT. It is translated as CASSPRDRGTNEKLFF.

This rearrangement joins TRBV5-6 to TRBJ1-6, with a possible D match to TRBD1 (6 bases). This CDR3 contains 16 residues. Germline V gene data show CDR1 as SGHDT and CDR2 as YYEEEE. Trimming removed 4 bases from V and 5 bases from J, with 16 bases in between. The CDR3, as DNA: TGTGCCAGCAGCGTAGGGGGGGCGGAGGATAATTCACCCCTCCACTTT. Its translation: CASSVGGAEDNSPLHF.

The rearrangement links TRBV11-2 to TRBJ2-7, with a tentative D call TRBD2 (6 bases). V lost 2 bases to trimming and J lost 0 bases, with 14 bases between them. The V gene's germline CDR1 is SGHAT and CDR2 FQNNGV. The CDR3 covers 16 residues. CDR3 DNA: TGTGCCAGCAGCTTACGGGGGAGATTGCCCTCCTACGAGCAGTACTTC. Protein sequence: CASSLRGRLPSYEQYF. Full variable domain (remainder filled in from reference TRBV11-2 and TRBJ2-7): EAGVAQSPRYKIIEKRQSVAFWCNPISGHATLYWYQQILGQGPKLLIQFQNNGVVDDSQLPKDRFSAERLKGVDSTLKIQPAKLEDSAVYLCASSLRGRLPSYEQYFGPGTRLTVT.

This chain connects TRBV7-9 to TRBJ1-2; D remains unclear. The CDR3 sequence is 14 residues long. V shed 7 bases and J shed 0 bases, with 12 bases lying between them. The germline gives CDR1 SEHNR, CDR2 FQNEAQ (reference sequence). The DNA of the CDR3 is TGTGCCAGCACCTCGACTGTAGCTAACTATGGCTACACCTTC. It yields the protein CASTSTVANYGYTF.

This chain's CDR3 is CASSRQTGEETQYF. CDR3 DNA: TGTGCCAGCAGCCGCCAAACAGGGGAAGAGACCCAGTACTTC. This chain connects TRBV3-1 (or the pseudogene TRBV3-2) to TRBJ2-5; 7 bases fit TRBD1. Per the germline V gene, CDR1 is LGHDT and CDR2 is YNNKEL (reference sequence). This CDR3 region has 14 residues. With 4 bases clipped from V and 3 bases from J, the junction kept 5 bases outside the gene matches.